A selection of T cell receptor beta chains follows, all from one sample in a study of blood T cell repertoires in COVID-19. Measured with immunoSEQ multiplex PCR; TCRdb has only the in-frame clones, and not every one. Here the sample spans tens of thousands of clones, 65% to 90% being singletons. Sequencing input: peripheral blood. Every receptor here comes from a man older than 75 with acute or convalescent COVID-19. The CDR3 runs from the conserved cysteine through the conserved F or W. The D gene is left open where the match is weak. The size entry is marked missing in some rows and otherwise reads once, few, many or a size class.

D	V	size	J	DNA	CDR3
TRBD1	TRBV5-4	once	TRBJ1-2	TGTGCCAGCAGCTTTGACAGGGATAATGTGGGCTACACCTTC	CASSFDRDNVGYTF
TRBD2	TRBV11-3	NA	TRBJ2-1	TGTGCCAGCAGCTTAGGGTCCGGGGGAGGACTAGCGAATGAGCAGTTCTTC	CASSLGSGGGLANEQFF
NA	TRBV11-2	NA	TRBJ1-6	TGTGCCAGCAGCTACGACAGGTTCTTGAATTCACCCCTCCACTTT	CASSYDRFLNSPLHF
NA	TRBV27	NA	TRBJ1-2	TGTGCCAGCAGCCCCCCAGGGTTTCGTGACGGCTACACCTTC	CASSPPGFRDGYTF
NA	TRBV24-1	NA	TRBJ1-6	TGTGCCACCAGTGATTCCGGACAGCCAGGGTCACCCCTCCACTTT	CATSDSGQPGSPLHF
NA	TRBV12-3/TRBV12-4	NA	TRBJ2-1	TGTGCCAGCAGTTTATCGTGGGGCGATGAGCAGTTCTTC	CASSLSWGDEQFF
TRBD2	TRBV24-1	NA	TRBJ2-1	TGTGCCACCAGTGATTTGGGGACTAGCCATCATGAGCAGTTCTTC	CATSDLGTSHHEQFF
NA	TRBV6-5	NA	TRBJ2-7	TGTGCCAGCAGTCCTTTGATAGGGGGCTACGAGCAGTACTTC	CASSPLIGGYEQYF
NA	TRBV19	NA	TRBJ1-1	TGTGCCAGTAGTATTTCCTTCTTGAACACTGAAGCTTTCTTT	CASSISFLNTEAFF
TRBD1	TRBV11-2	few	TRBJ2-7	TGTGCCAGCAGCTCCCGTTGGCGACAGGGGAGCTACGAGCAGTACTTC	CASSSRWRQGSYEQYF
TRBD1	TRBV19	NA	TRBJ1-1	TGTGCCAGTAGTCCTCACTCGACAGGGGACGGGAACACTGAAGCTTTCTTT	CASSPHSTGDGNTEAFF
NA	TRBV2	NA	TRBJ2-1	TGTGCCAGCAGTGAAGACGGGGGCTCCTACAATGAGCAGTTCTTC	CASSEDGGSYNEQFF
TRBD1	TRBV29-1	NA	TRBJ1-1	TGCAGCGTTAGACAGGGAATCAGTGAAGCTTTCTTT	CSVRQGISEAFF
NA	TRBV27	few	TRBJ1-5	TGTGCCAGCAGTTTGCGGGTAAGCAATCAGCCCCAGCATTTT	CASSLRVSNQPQHF
TRBD2	TRBV3-1/TRBV3-2	NA	TRBJ2-3	TGTGCCAGCAGCCCCGTAGCGGGAACGGGTGATACGCAGTATTTT	CASSPVAGTGDTQYF
NA	TRBV19	NA	TRBJ1-2	TGTGCCAGTAGTATCGGGGTCGAAAACTATGGCTACACCTTC	CASSIGVENYGYTF